This entry lists 12 T cell receptor beta chains sequenced from one sample in a study of cytomegalovirus exposure and HLA in healthy donors (dated by TCRdb to 2017 to 2019). Libraries were prepared through the immunoSEQ multiplex PCR assay. For the multiplex PCR, a mixture combining 60 forward primers for TCR Vbeta segments and 13 reverse primers for TCR Jbeta segments was used. Sourced from immuneACCESS, this table was stored by TCRdb with only in-frame sequences that have V and J called. A share of the clones is absent; for the studies checked, an unresolved V gene accounts for under half, and the remainder has no known explanation. The sample table shows around 120,000 clones, and under 80% are seen once. The ten largest clonotypes hold approximately 30% of the sample. Sequenced sample: PBMCs. These receptors came from a man in his fifties or sixties in good health and CMV-seropositive.

The rearrangement joins TRBV10-3 to TRBJ1-5; the D gene is possibly TRBD1 (5 bases). Trimming took 2 bases from V and 0 from J, leaving 8 bases between them. There are 15 residues in the CDR3. CDR1 and CDR2 (germline): ENHRY, SYGVKD. The CDR3 sequence: CAISEGGDSNQPQHF. The CDR3 DNA reads TGTGCCATCAGTGAGGGAGGGGATAGCAATCAGCCCCAGCATTTT.

The V call is TRBV6-5, the J call TRBJ1-3, with D perhaps TRBD1 (6 bases). With 6 bases removed from V and 0 bases from J, the gap between germline ends came to 9 bases. Germline assignment: CDR1 MNHEY and CDR2 SVGAGI. The CDR3 sequence is 14 residues long. CDR3 region: CASSRGYSGNTIYF. The CDR3 DNA follows: TGTGCCAGCAGCAGGGGCTACTCTGGAAACACCATATATTTT.

The chain links TRBV28 to TRBJ2-1; D may be TRBD1 (6 bases). CDR1 and CDR2 (germline): MDHEN, SYDVKM. Trimming removed 0 bases at V and 8 bases at J, with 11 bases between. This CDR3 is built from 14 residues. The CDR3 sequence: CASSLWQGTDEQFF. The CDR3 DNA sequence: TGTGCCAGCAGTTTATGGCAGGGGACCGATGAGCAGTTCTTC.

The chain recombines TRBV6-5 with TRBJ2-7; possibly TRBD1 for D (6 bases). The V gene lost 10 bases and the J gene lost 4 bases, with 11 bases spanning the gap. The CDR3 has 11 amino acids. In germline, CDR1 is MNHEY, CDR2 SVGAGI. For the CDR3, the DNA is TGTGCCACGTCAACAGGGTACGAGCAGTACTTC. Its protein is CATSTGYEQYF.

The chain couples TRBV9 to TRBJ1-1; D call uncertain. Germline V gene lookup returns CDR1 SGDLS and CDR2 YYNGEE. V was trimmed by 0 bases and J by 8 bases, leaving 8 bases between them. The CDR3 runs 12 residues. Here the CDR3 DNA reads TGTGCCAGCAGCGTAGGCGGCGCGGAAGCTTTCTTT. Amino acid sequence: CASSVGGAEAFF.

The chain employs TRBV18 and TRBJ2-1; 8 positions match TRBD1. J gave up 8 bases and V 1 base, and 4 bases lay outside the gene matches. Germline values: CDR1 KGHSH, CDR2 LQKENI. CDR3 length: 14 residues. The CDR3: CASSPRTGLDEQFF. The DNA of the CDR3 is TGTGCCAGCTCACCACGGACAGGGTTGGATGAGCAGTTCTTC.

The chain combines TRBV11-1 with TRBJ2-3; possible D gene TRBD1, 5 bases. The CDR3 sequence is 12 residues long. From germline, CDR1 is SGHAT and CDR2 FQDESV (reference sequence). With 5 bases removed from V and 3 bases from J, the gap between germline ends came to 6 bases. This chain's CDR3 is CASSKGTDTQYF. The DNA for the CDR3 is TGTGCCAGCAGCAAGGGGACAGATACGCAGTATTTT.

The V gene is TRBV5-4, the J gene TRBJ2-7; D unresolved. Trimming removed 0 bases at V and 2 bases at J, with 9 bases between. The CDR3 sequence is 14 residues long. Germline CDR1 is SGHNT and CDR2 is YYREEE (reference sequence). DNA for the CDR3: TGTGCCAGCAGCTTGGTTGAGGTTGCCTACGAGCAGTACTTC. This translates into CASSLVEVAYEQYF. The full variable domain, its missing parts supplied by reference TRBV5-4 and TRBJ2-7, is ETGVTQSPTHLIKTRGQQVTLRCSSQSGHNTVSWYQQALGQGPQFIFQYYREEENGRGNFPPRFSGLQFPNYSSELNVNALELDDSALYLCASSLVEVAYEQYFGPGTRLTVT.

The chain links TRBV27 to TRBJ2-7, with D perhaps matching TRBD2 (5 bases). Per the germline V gene, CDR1 is MNHEY and CDR2 is SMNVEV (reference sequence). V lost 3 bases, J lost 6 bases, and 18 bases lay in between. This CDR3 comprises 15 residues. The CDR3 bases are TGTGCCAGCAGTTTCGGCGGGTCTGGAAGAGGCGAGCAGTACTTC. Protein product: CASSFGGSGRGEQYF.

The chain uses TRBV29-1 and TRBJ1-2, with a weak D call TRBD1 (6 bases). The CDR3 contains 12 residues. The germline CDR1 and CDR2 sequences are SQVTM and ANQGSEA. Deletions cut 7 bases from V and 3 bases from J, with 12 bases between. Here the CDR3 DNA reads TGCAGCGCCGTCGCAGGGGACTATGGCTACACCTTC. Protein sequence: CSAVAGDYGYTF.

The count of this clone is one. V is TRBV6-5 and J is TRBJ2-1; TRBD2 matches at 10 bases. In germline, CDR1 is MNHEY, CDR2 SVGAGI. CDR3 size: 15 residues. Trimming cost V 4 bases and J 6 bases; bases outside gene matches: 6. DNA for the CDR3: TGTGCCAGCAGTTCCGCCACTAGCGGGACCAATGAGCAGTTCTTC. It specifies CASSSATSGTNEQFF.

The V gene is TRBV2, the J gene TRBJ1-5, with D tentatively TRBD1 (5 bases). The germline V gene encodes CDR1 SNHLY and CDR2 FYNNEI. With 3 bases removed from V and 6 bases from J, the gap between germline ends came to 9 bases. There are 13 residues in the CDR3. The CDR3 nucleotides are TGTGCCAGCAGTGACAGGGTAGGTCAGCCCCAGCATTTT. This sequence encodes CASSDRVGQPQHF.